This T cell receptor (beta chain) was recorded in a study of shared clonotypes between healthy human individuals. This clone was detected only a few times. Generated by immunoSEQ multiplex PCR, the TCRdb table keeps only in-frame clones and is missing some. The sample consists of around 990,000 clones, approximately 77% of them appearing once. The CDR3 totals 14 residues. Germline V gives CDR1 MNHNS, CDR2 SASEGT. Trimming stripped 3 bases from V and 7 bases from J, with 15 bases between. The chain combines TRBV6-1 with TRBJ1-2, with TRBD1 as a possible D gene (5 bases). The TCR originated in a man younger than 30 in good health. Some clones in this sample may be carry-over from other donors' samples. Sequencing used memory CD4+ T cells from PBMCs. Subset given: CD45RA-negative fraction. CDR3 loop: CASSEPIRVGGYTF. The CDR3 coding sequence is TGTGCCAGCAGTGAGCCGATCAGGGTAGGTGGCTACACCTTC.